The next 8 T cell receptor beta chains were all read from a single sample in a study of T cell changes during pregnancy in multiple sclerosis. Profiling relied on immunoSEQ multiplex PCR, and the TCRdb table lists in-frame clones only, not all of them. Among about 75,000 clones listed, about 90% were seen once. Sequences were derived from peripheral blood, sampled in the first trimester of pregnancy. The receptors were sampled from a female donor in good health, enrolled as a control in a pregnancy study.

The V and J genes are TRBV19 and TRBJ1-1; 10 bases map to TRBD1. The ends lost 7 bases at V and 5 bases at J; junction bases unmatched: 19. The CDR3 sequence is 18 residues long. The germline gives CDR1 LNHDA, CDR2 SQIVND (reference sequence). The DNA for the CDR3 is TGTGCCAGTACCCTAATCCGGGACAGGGGTCATCAGAAAACTGAAGCTTTCTTT. As protein: CASTLIRDRGHQKTEAFF.

The gene calls are TRBV14 and TRBJ2-1, with 7 bases aligning to TRBD2. With V trimmed by 5 bases and J by 0 bases, 7 bases remained unmatched. Germline assignment: CDR1 SGHDN and CDR2 FVKESK. The CDR3 consists of 16 residues. As DNA, the CDR3 is TGTGCCAGCAGCTATGCGAGCGGGGTCTCCTACAATGAGCAGTTCTTC. It encodes CASSYASGVSYNEQFF.

J is TRBJ2-7 and V is TRBV11-2, with D possibly being TRBD1 (6 bases). The CDR3 contains 15 residues. Germline values: CDR1 SGHAT, CDR2 FQNNGV. Deletions cut 1 base from V and 0 bases from J, with 10 bases between. The CDR3 sequence is CASSLGGLASYEQYF. DNA of the CDR3: TGTGCCAGCAGCTTAGGGGGGCTTGCCTCCTACGAGCAGTACTTC.

The chain combines TRBV19 with TRBJ2-7; TRBD1 might be the D (6 bases). Trimming took off 6 bases at V and 1 base at J, with 13 bases between the two ends. The germline V gene has CDR1 LNHDA and CDR2 SQIVND (reference sequence). There are 14 residues in the CDR3. CDR3 amino acids: CASSLLQGSYEQYF. For the CDR3, the DNA is TGTGCCAGTAGCTTGCTACAGGGATCCTACGAGCAGTACTTC.

This rearrangement joins TRBV6-5 to TRBJ1-4; D is perhaps TRBD1 (5 bases). With 2 bases removed from V and 3 bases from J, the gap between germline ends came to 10 bases. Germline values: CDR1 MNHEY, CDR2 SVGAGI. The CDR3 sequence is 15 residues long. For the CDR3, the DNA is TGTGCCAGCAGTTACCAGGGTCAGCCTAATGAAAAACTGTTTTTT. This encodes CASSYQGQPNEKLFF.

This rearrangement joins TRBV5-6 to TRBJ2-3, with D uncertain. The CDR3 extends over 14 amino acids. Germline CDR1 and CDR2: SGHDT and YYEEEE. The V gene lost 5 bases and the J gene lost 1 base, with 11 bases spanning the gap. CDR3 sequence reads: CASRLRGGTDTQYF. Written as DNA, the CDR3 is TGTGCCAGCAGACTCCGCGGAGGCACAGATACGCAGTATTTT.

This chain links TRBV6-1 with TRBJ1-1; TRBD1 aligns across 9 bases. J lost 1 base, V lost 6 bases, and 3 bases had no gene match. Germline CDR1 MNHNS, CDR2 SASEGT. CDR3 length: 14 residues. CDR3 loop: CASSWDRANTEAFF. The CDR3 DNA reads as TGTGCCAGCAGCTGGGACAGGGCGAACACTGAAGCTTTCTTT.

J is TRBJ1-1 and V is TRBV4-1, with no clear D. V lost 0 bases and J 1 base, leaving 12 bases between the germline ends. This CDR3 has 16 amino acids. Per germline, CDR1 MGHRA and CDR2 YSYEKL. CDR3 coding DNA: TGCGCCAGCAGCCAAGAACCACCCACTTCGAACACTGAAGCTTTCTTT. This sequence encodes CASSQEPPTSNTEAFF.